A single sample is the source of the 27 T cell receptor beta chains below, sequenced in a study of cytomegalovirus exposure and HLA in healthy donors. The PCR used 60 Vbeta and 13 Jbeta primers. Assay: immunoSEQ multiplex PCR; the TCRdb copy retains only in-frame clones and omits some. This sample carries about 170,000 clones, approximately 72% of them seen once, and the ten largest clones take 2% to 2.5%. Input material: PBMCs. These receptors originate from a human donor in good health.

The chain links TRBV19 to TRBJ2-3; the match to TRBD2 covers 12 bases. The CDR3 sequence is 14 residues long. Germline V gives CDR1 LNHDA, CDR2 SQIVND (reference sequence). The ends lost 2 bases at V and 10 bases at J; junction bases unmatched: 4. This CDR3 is CASSITSGGKAQYF. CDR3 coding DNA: TGTGCCAGTAGTATAACTAGCGGGGGGAAAGCGCAGTATTTT.

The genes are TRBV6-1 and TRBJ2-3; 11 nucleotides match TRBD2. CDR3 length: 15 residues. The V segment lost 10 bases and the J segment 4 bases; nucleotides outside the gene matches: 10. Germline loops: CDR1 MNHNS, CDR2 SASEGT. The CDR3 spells CATRDSGGASDTQYF. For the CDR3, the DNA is TGTGCCACAAGGGATAGCGGGGGGGCATCAGATACGCAGTATTTT.

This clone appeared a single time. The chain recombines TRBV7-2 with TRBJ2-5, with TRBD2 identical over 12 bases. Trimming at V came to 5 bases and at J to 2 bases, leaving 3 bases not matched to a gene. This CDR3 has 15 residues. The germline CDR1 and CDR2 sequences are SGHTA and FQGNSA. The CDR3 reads CASSPGLAGQETQYF. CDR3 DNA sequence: TGTGCCAGCAGCCCAGGACTAGCGGGGCAAGAGACCCAGTACTTC.

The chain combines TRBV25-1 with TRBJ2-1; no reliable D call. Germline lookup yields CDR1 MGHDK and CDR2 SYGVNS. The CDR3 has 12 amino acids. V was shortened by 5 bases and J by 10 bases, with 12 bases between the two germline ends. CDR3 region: CASSYSNTEQFF. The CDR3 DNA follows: TGTGCCAGCAGTTACAGTAATACCGAGCAGTTCTTC.

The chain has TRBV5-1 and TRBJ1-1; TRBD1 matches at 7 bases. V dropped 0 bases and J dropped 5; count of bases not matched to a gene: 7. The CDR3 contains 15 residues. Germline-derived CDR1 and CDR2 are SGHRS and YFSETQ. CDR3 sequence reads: CASSLDDRAGTEAFF. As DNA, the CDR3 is TGCGCCAGCAGCTTGGACGACAGGGCAGGGACTGAAGCTTTCTTT.

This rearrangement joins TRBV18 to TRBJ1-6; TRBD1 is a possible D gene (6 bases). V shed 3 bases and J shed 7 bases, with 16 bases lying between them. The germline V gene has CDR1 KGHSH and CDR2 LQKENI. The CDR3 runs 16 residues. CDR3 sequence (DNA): TGTGCCAGCTCACCCCGGGTGGGGGCGCAGAATTCACCCCTCCACTTT. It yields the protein CASSPRVGAQNSPLHF.

CDR3 residues: CASSPRTGNGNTIYF. The CDR3 DNA follows: TGTGCCAGCTCACCACGGACAGGGAACGGAAACACCATATATTTT. The rearrangement uses TRBV18 and TRBJ1-3, with 8 bases fitting TRBD1. CDR1 and CDR2 (germline): KGHSH, LQKENI. The V segment lost 1 base and the J segment 4 bases; nucleotides outside the gene matches: 3. This CDR3 spans 15 amino acids.

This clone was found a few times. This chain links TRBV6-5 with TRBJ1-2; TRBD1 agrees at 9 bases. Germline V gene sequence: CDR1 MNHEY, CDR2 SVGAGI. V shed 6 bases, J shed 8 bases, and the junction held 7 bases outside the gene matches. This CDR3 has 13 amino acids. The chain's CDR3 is CASRRTGGIGYTF. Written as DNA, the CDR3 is TGTGCCAGCAGACGCACAGGGGGCATCGGCTACACCTTC.

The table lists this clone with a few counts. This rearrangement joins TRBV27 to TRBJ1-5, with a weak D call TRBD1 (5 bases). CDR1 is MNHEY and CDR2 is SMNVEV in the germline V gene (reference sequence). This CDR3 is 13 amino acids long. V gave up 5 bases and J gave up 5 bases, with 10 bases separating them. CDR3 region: CASSQRGDQPQHF. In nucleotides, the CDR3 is TGTGCCAGCAGTCAAAGGGGTGATCAGCCCCAGCATTTT.

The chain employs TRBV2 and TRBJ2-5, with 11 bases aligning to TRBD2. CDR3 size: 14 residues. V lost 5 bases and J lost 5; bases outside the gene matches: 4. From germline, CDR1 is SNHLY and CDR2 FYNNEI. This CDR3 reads CASSLLAGVETQYF. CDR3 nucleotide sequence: TGTGCCAGCAGTCTACTAGCGGGGGTGGAGACCCAGTACTTC.

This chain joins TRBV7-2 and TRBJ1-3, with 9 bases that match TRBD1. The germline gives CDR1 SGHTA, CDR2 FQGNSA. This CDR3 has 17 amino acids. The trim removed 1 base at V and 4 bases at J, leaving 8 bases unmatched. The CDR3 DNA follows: TGTGCCAGCAGCTTAGGCTTGGGACAGGGCTCCGGAAACACCATATATTTT. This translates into CASSLGLGQGSGNTIYF.

The CDR3 nucleotides are TGTGCCAGCAGATTTGGGACAGGGACTAGCACAGATACGCAGTATTTT. Amino acid sequence: CASRFGTGTSTDTQYF. This chain joins TRBV28 and TRBJ2-3, with 9 bases identical to TRBD1. CDR3 length: 16 residues. V shed 6 bases and J 0 bases; nucleotides not matched to a gene: 7. CDR1 and CDR2 from the germline V gene are MDHEN and SYDVKM.

The CDR3 here is CASSQEADRVAFF. CDR3 nucleotide sequence: TGTGCCAGCAGCCAAGAGGCGGACAGGGTAGCTTTCTTT. The V call is TRBV14, the J call TRBJ1-1; 8 bases fit TRBD1. Germline trimming cut 0 bases from V and 10 bases from J; bases unmatched to any gene: 4. Germline V gene data show CDR1 as SGHDN and CDR2 as FVKESK. The CDR3 is 13 residues long.

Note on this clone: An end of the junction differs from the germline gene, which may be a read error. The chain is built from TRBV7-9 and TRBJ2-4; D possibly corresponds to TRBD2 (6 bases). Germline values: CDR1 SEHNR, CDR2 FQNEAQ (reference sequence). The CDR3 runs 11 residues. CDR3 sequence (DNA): TGTGCCAGCAGCTTAGGGGAGGCCCCCGAATTC. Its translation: CASSLGEAPEF.

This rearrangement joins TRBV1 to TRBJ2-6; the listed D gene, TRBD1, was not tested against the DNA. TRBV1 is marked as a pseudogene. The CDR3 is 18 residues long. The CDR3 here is CTSSQDRQGALGANVLTF. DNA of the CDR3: TGCACCAGCAGCCAAGACCGTCAGGGGGCGCTCGGGGCCAACGTCCTGACTTTC.

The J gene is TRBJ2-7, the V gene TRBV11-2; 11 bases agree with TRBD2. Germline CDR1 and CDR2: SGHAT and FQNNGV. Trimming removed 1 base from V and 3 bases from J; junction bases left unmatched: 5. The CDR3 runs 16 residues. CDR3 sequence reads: CASSLVVTSGGYEQYF. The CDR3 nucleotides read TGTGCCAGCAGCTTAGTGGTCACTAGCGGGGGCTACGAGCAGTACTTC.

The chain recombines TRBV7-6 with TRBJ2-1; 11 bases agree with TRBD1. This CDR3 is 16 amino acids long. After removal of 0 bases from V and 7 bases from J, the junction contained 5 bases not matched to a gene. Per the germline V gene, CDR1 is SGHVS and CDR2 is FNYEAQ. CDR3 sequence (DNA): TGTGCCAGCAGCTTAGCACCGGGACAGGGGGTTAATGAGCAGTTCTTC. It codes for CASSLAPGQGVNEQFF. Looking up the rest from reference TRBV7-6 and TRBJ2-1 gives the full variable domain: GAGVSQSPRYKVTKRGQDVALRCDPISGHVSLYWYRQALGQGPEFLTYFNYEAQQDKSGLPNDRFSAERPEGSISTLTIQRTEQRDSAMYRCASSLAPGQGVNEQFFGPGTRLTVL.

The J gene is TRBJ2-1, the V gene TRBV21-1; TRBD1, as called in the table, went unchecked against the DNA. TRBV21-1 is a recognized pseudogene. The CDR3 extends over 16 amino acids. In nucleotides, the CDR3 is TGTGCCAGCAGCAGGGGACAGGGGAGACCCTACAATGAGCAGTTCTTC. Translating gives CASSRGQGRPYNEQFF.

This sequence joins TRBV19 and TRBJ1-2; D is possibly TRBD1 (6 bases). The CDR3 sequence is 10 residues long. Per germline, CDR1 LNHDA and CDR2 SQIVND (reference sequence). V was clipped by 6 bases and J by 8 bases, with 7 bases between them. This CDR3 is CASSDRGYTF. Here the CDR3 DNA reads TGTGCCAGTAGCGACAGGGGCTACACCTTC.

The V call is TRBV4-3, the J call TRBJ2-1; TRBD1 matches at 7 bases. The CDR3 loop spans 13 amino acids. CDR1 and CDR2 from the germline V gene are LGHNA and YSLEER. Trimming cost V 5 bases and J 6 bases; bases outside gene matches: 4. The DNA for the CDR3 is TGCGCCAGCAGCAAAACAGGGGTCAATGAGCAGTTCTTC. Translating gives CASSKTGVNEQFF.

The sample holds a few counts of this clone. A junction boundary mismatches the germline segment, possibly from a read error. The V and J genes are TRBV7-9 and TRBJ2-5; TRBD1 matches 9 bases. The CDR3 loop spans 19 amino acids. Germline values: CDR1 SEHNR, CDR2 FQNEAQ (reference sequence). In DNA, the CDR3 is TGTTCCAGCAGCTTTTACCCGGGACAGGGATCGATTTTACAAGAGACCCAGTACTTC. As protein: CSSSFYPGQGSILQETQYF. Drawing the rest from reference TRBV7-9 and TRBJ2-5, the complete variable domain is DTGVSQNPRHKITKRGQNVTFRCDPISEHNRLYWYRQTLGQGPEFLTYFQNEAQLEKSRLLSDRFSAERPKGSFSTLEIQRTEQGDSAMYLCSSSFYPGQGSILQETQYFGPGTRLLVL.

CDR3 DNA: TGTGCCAGCAGCGTAGGGCGGACAGGGTCTGAAGCTTTCTTT. This translates into CASSVGRTGSEAFF. This chain links TRBV9 with TRBJ1-1; TRBD1 aligns across 8 bases. The CDR3 spans 14 residues. V gave up 0 bases and J gave up 6 bases; unmatched junction bases: 4. The germline V gene encodes CDR1 SGDLS and CDR2 YYNGEE.

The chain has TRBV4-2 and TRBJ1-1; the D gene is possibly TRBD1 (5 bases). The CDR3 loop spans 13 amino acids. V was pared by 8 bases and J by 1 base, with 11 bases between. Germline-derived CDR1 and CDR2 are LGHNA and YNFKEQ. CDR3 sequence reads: CASGPGGNTEAFF. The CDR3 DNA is TGTGCCAGCGGACCCGGGGGGAACACTGAAGCTTTCTTT.

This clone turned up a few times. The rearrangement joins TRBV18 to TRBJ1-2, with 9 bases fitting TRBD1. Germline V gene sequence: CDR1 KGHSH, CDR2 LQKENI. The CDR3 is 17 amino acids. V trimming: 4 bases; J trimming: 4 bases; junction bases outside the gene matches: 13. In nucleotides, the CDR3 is TGTGCCAGCTCACGAGAGACCGGGACAGGGTCCTTCTATGGCTACACCTTC. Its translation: CASSRETGTGSFYGYTF.

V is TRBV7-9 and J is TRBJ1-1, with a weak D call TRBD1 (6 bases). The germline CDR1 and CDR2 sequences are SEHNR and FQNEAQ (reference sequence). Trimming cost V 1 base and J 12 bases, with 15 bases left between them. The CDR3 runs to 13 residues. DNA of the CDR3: TGTGCCAGCAGCTTAGAGGACAGAGTCGAGTCTTTCTTT. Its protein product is CASSLEDRVESFF.

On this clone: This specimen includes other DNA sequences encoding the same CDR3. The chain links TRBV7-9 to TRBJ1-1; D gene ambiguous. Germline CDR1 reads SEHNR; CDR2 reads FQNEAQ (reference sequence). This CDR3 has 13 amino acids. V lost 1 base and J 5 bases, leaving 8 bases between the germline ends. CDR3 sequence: CASSLGGGTEAFF. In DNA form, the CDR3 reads TGTGCCAGCAGCTTAGGGGGAGGGACTGAAGCTTTCTTT.

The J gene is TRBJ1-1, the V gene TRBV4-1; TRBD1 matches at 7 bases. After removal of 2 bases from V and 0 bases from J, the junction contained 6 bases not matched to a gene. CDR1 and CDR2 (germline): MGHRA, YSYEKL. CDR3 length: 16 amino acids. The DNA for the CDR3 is TGCGCCAGCAGCCAATCCAGGGGGGCCATGAACACTGAAGCTTTCTTT. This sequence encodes CASSQSRGAMNTEAFF.